This TCR beta chain was captured in a study of T cells in Graves' hyperthyroidism and ophthalmopathy. Study-wide findings and caveats: Onset of ophthalmopathy came a median around 6.5 months after the model predicted it.

The table lists this clonotype with many counts. Its antigen is unknown. RNA transcripts gave rise to amplified TCR beta CDR3 regions. A first-round RT-PCR of the TCR CDR3 used the HTBI primer set. MiXCR was run by TCRdb on the multiplex PCR reads, yielding one entry per CDR3 protein. The sample gives approximately 400,000 distinct CDR3 sequences, around 15% of which show up once; 25% to 30% is in the top ten. CDR1 GTSNPN and CDR2 SVGIG come from the germline V gene (reference sequence). The CDR3 consists of 13 residues. With 0 bases removed from V and 9 bases from J, the gap between germline ends came to 12 bases.

The clonotype was recovered from a man aged 50 to 59 with Graves' ophthalmopathy. Sequencing was carried out using blood. The chain uses TRBV30 and TRBJ2-1; unclear D gene. The DNA of the CDR3 is TGTGCCTGGAGTGTACCGGGCGCCACTGAGCAGTTCTTC. Translation: CAWSVPGATEQFF.